The 15 T cell receptor beta chains presented below share a single source sample, sequenced in a study of response to subunit inactivated influenza vaccine. TCRdb reanalysed the RT-PCR reads using MiXCR and keeps one entry per CDR3 protein. The repertoire holds about 180,000 distinct CDR3 sequences, with around 9% as singletons. Source: non-naive T cells sorted from PBMCs, taken on the day of vaccination. These TCRs come from a man aged 45-65 years who received an inactivated influenza vaccine.

This clonotype was picked up a small number of times. The chain employs TRBV11-3 and TRBJ2-3; no clear D. V was shortened by 4 bases and J by 4 bases, with 9 bases between the two germline ends. CDR1 is SGHNT and CDR2 is YENEEA in the germline V gene. The CDR3 runs 13 residues. CDR3 coding DNA: TGTGCCAGCAGCTCCCCCCCGGCAGATACGCAGTATTTT. Protein: CASSSPPADTQYF.

V is TRBV11-2 and J is TRBJ2-1, with 11 bases that match TRBD2. Germline loops: CDR1 SGHAT, CDR2 FQNNGV. J was trimmed by 7 bases and V by 1 base; bases with no gene match: 15. The CDR3 is made up of 19 amino acids. The CDR3 is CASSLGGASGGLLLNEQFF. In nucleotides, the CDR3 is TGTGCCAGCAGCTTAGGAGGGGCTAGCGGGGGGCTACTTCTAAATGAGCAGTTCTTC. The variable domain in full, completed from reference TRBV11-2 and TRBJ2-1, reads EAGVAQSPRYKIIEKRQSVAFWCNPISGHATLYWYQQILGQGPKLLIQFQNNGVVDDSQLPKDRFSAERLKGVDSTLKIQPAKLEDSAVYLCASSLGGASGGLLLNEQFFGPGTRLTVL.

This clonotype was detected only a few times. The DNA for the CDR3 is TGTGCCATCAGTGAAGGGCTTTCACCCCTCCACTTT. Translated: CAISEGLSPLHF. The J gene is TRBJ1-6, the V gene TRBV10-3, with D uncertain. V was clipped by 3 bases and J by 9 bases, with 6 bases between them. Germline CDR1 and CDR2: ENHRY and SYGVKD. CDR3 size: 12 residues.

This clonotype was picked up many times. The V gene is TRBV29-1, the J gene TRBJ2-3; tentatively, D is TRBD2 (5 bases). This CDR3 region has 11 residues. V lost 4 bases, J lost 4 bases, and 6 bases lay in between. Germline assignment: CDR1 SQVTM and CDR2 ANQGSEA. The CDR3, as DNA: TGCAGCGTTGGAGGGTCAGATACGCAGTATTTT. Amino acids: CSVGGSDTQYF.

This clonotype occurred a few times. The chain is built from TRBV3-1 and TRBJ2-5; D unclear. Trimming removed 0 bases from V and 1 base from J, with 6 bases in between. Germline V gene lookup returns CDR1 LGHDT and CDR2 YNNKEL (reference sequence). The CDR3 consists of 14 residues. Here the CDR3 reads CASSQDTVQETQYF. The CDR3 nucleotides read TGTGCCAGCAGCCAAGATACAGTCCAAGAGACCCAGTACTTC.

The sample holds a few counts of this clonotype. J is TRBJ2-7 and V is TRBV18; D is undetermined. Germline loops: CDR1 KGHSH, CDR2 LQKENI. Trimming cost V 8 bases and J 7 bases, with 9 bases left between them. CDR3 length equals 10 residues. In DNA form, the CDR3 reads TGTGCCAGCACCCTTTTTGAGCAGTACTTC. Translated, it gives CASTLFEQYF.

This clonotype was counted at least ten times. The chain joins TRBV29-1 to TRBJ2-1; D possibly corresponds to TRBD1 (5 bases). Germline CDR1 SQVTM, CDR2 ANQGSEA. The CDR3 contains 12 residues. V was pared by 7 bases and J by 5 bases, with 12 bases between. The CDR3 region is CSALGPNNEQFF. In DNA form, the CDR3 reads TGCAGCGCCTTGGGGCCCAACAATGAGCAGTTCTTC.

The chain has TRBV5-1 and TRBJ2-7; D is possibly TRBD1 (5 bases). The CDR3 runs 16 residues. The germline CDR1 and CDR2 sequences are SGHRS and YFSETQ. V lost 0 bases and J 5 bases, leaving 18 bases between the germline ends. CDR3 in amino acids: CASSLVSGAGSHEQYF. The CDR3 nucleotides read TGCGCCAGCAGCTTGGTTTCTGGGGCAGGTTCCCACGAGCAGTACTTC.

The V gene is TRBV20-1, the J gene TRBJ2-1, with 9 bases fitting TRBD2. V lost 6 bases, J lost 10 bases, and 13 bases stayed unmatched. CDR3 size: 14 residues. From germline, CDR1 is DFQATT and CDR2 SNEGSKA (reference sequence). DNA for the CDR3: TGCAGTGCGCCGGCGCTAGCGAGCGGGGGGGAGCAGTTCTTC. This encodes CSAPALASGGEQFF.

This clonotype was observed a single time. The junction departs from germline at one end; a sequencing error may be responsible. V is TRBV6-5 and J is TRBJ2-7; D may be TRBD1 (5 bases). CDR1 is MNHEY and CDR2 is SVGAGI in the germline V gene. The CDR3 spans 14 residues. CDR3 nucleotides: TGTGCCAGCAGTTACTCAACAGGTACCTATGAGCAGTACTTC. Residues: CASSYSTGTYEQYF.

The chain is built from TRBV3-1 and TRBJ2-7; D uncertain. The V gene's germline CDR1 is LGHDT and CDR2 YNNKEL (reference sequence). CDR3 length: 12 amino acids. Trimming stripped 4 bases from V and 13 bases from J, with 17 bases between. The CDR3 coding sequence is TGTGCCAGCAGCCTAAACGGTGGCCGGTGCTACTTC. Translation: CASSLNGGRCYF.

This clonotype was picked up many times. V gene TRBV6-5 combines with J gene TRBJ1-5, with a weak D call TRBD1 (6 bases). V was trimmed by 1 base and J by 6 bases, leaving 19 bases between them. Germline CDR1 reads MNHEY; CDR2 reads SVGAGI. The CDR3 totals 17 residues. The CDR3 DNA follows: TGTGCCAGCAGTTACTTAGTCGCCAGGGGAACGTCTCAGCCCCAGCATTTT. Translating gives CASSYLVARGTSQPQHF.

In its sample, this clonotype was seen many times. The chain joins TRBV4-2 to TRBJ2-3; the D is unclear. Trimming removed 5 bases at V and 0 bases at J, with 6 bases between. Germline CDR1 reads LGHNA; CDR2 reads YNFKEQ. The CDR3 is 13 amino acids. CDR3 DNA: TGTGCCAGCAGCACCGACAGCACAGATACGCAGTATTTT. Translated: CASSTDSTDTQYF.

This clonotype was observed a handful of times. The chain links TRBV20-1 to TRBJ2-3, with 7 bases fitting TRBD1. The CDR3 totals 12 residues. Germline V CDR1 and CDR2: DFQATT, SNEGSKA (reference sequence). The CDR3 here is CGQGTDTDTQYF. In nucleotides, the CDR3 is TGCGGTCAAGGGACAGACACAGATACGCAGTATTTT.

This clonotype has ten or more counts. The V and J genes are TRBV5-1 and TRBJ2-1; 14 bases align to TRBD2. Unmatched junction bases numbered 9, after V lost 4 bases and J lost 3 bases. Germline V gives CDR1 SGHRS, CDR2 YFSETQ. The CDR3 is 18 amino acids. The CDR3 DNA sequence: TGCGCCAGCAGCCCTTCCGGGACTAGCGGGAGAGACTACAATGAGCAGTTCTTC. Its protein is CASSPSGTSGRDYNEQFF.